The 8 T cell receptor beta chains listed next were all sequenced from one sample in a study of control samples from healthy donors and cancer patients. Here immunoSEQ multiplex PCR was the method, and the copy in TCRdb shows in-frame clones only, minus some. The data show 45,000 to 65,000 clones, with about nine tenths seen just once and 35% to 50% held by the top ten. Sequenced: PBMCs. These TCRs come from a man aged 45 to 65 with head and neck cancer.

DNA for the CDR3: TGTGCCAGCACAATGGGAGGGGGCGCGAGTCAGCCCCAGCATTTT. Residues: CASTMGGGASQPQHF. The genes are TRBV7-2 and TRBJ1-5; TRBD1 matches at 7 bases. V was clipped by 7 bases and J by 6 bases; unmatched bases: 12. Germline V gene data show CDR1 as SGHTA and CDR2 as FQGNSA. The CDR3 is 15 amino acids.

V and J are TRBV7-3 and TRBJ2-5; D remains ambiguous. V shed 2 bases and J shed 1 base, with 11 bases lying between them. Germline CDR1 SGHTA, CDR2 FQGTGA. The CDR3 is made up of 15 amino acids. CDR3 sequence reads: CASSLRPGLQETQYF. CDR3 DNA sequence: TGTGCCAGCAGCTTACGGCCAGGTCTCCAAGAGACCCAGTACTTC.

This clone was seen a single time. This chain connects TRBV3-1 (or the pseudogene TRBV3-2) to TRBJ2-3; 15 bases match TRBD2. Germline V gene sequence: CDR1 LGHDT, CDR2 YNNKEL (reference sequence). The CDR3 extends over 18 amino acids. After removal of 0 bases from V and 1 base from J, the junction contained 2 bases not matched to a gene. The CDR3 DNA sequence: TGTGCCAGCAGCCAAGAAGGACTAGCGGGGGGGGGCACAGATACGCAGTATTTT. Protein product: CASSQEGLAGGGTDTQYF.

This chain joins TRBV27 and TRBJ2-5; no definite D call. Germline values: CDR1 MNHEY, CDR2 SMNVEV (reference sequence). V gave up 2 bases and J gave up 4 bases, with 11 bases separating them. The CDR3 spans 14 residues. CDR3 coding DNA: TGTGCCAGCAGTTTAGGGGTAGCCATAGAGACCCAGTACTTC. It yields the protein CASSLGVAIETQYF.

This clone occurred once. The chain uses TRBV2 and TRBJ2-4, with 11 bases matching TRBD2. Germline lookup yields CDR1 SNHLY and CDR2 FYNNEI. Trimming took 3 bases from V and 7 from J; bases not matched to a gene: 11. CDR3 size: 17 residues. The CDR3 region is CASSDPGLADWGNIQYF. In nucleotides, the CDR3 is TGTGCCAGCAGTGATCCGGGACTAGCGGATTGGGGGAACATTCAGTACTTC.

The J gene is TRBJ2-5, the V gene TRBV30; 8 bases fit TRBD2. After removal of 2 bases from V and 5 bases from J, the junction contained 10 bases not matched to a gene. The CDR3 totals 15 residues. The germline gives CDR1 GTSNPN, CDR2 SVGIG (reference sequence). CDR3 amino acids: CAWSRYSGMEETQYF. Written as DNA, the CDR3 is TGTGCCTGGAGTAGGTATAGCGGGATGGAGGAGACCCAGTACTTC.

This chain connects TRBV24-1 to TRBJ1-1; 7 nucleotides match TRBD1. The V gene end was trimmed by 2 bases and the J gene end by 10 bases; junction bases not matched to a gene: 9. CDR3 length: 14 residues. Germline CDR1 and CDR2: KGHDR and SFDVKD. The CDR3: CATSDWGTARGAFF. CDR3 DNA: TGTGCCACCAGTGATTGGGGGACAGCACGCGGAGCTTTCTTT.

The J gene is TRBJ1-2, the V gene TRBV29-1; D is undetermined. Deletions cut 2 bases from V and 3 bases from J, with 10 bases between. The CDR3 length is 13 residues. CDR1 is SQVTM, CDR2 ANQGSEA, per germline. CDR3 sequence reads: CSVELREDYGYTF. In DNA, the CDR3 is TGCAGCGTTGAACTGAGGGAAGACTATGGCTACACCTTC.